This TCR beta chain appears in the sequencing data of a study of graft-versus-host responses after intestinal transplantation. Overall study context: Recipients got multivisceral, liver-intestinal, or isolated intestinal transplants. After anti-thymocyte globulin induction, recipients took tacrolimus and steroids for approximately 3 years.

The CDR3 covers 16 residues. Germline CDR1 is MDHEN and CDR2 is SYDVKM. Trimming left V 5 bases short and J 0 bases short, with 17 bases between. As concerns this clone: Its antigen is not known.

Study conclusions and caveats: Declines in HvG clones occurring early post-transplant were associated with peak circulating GvH clone levels. Where graft-donor T cell macrochimerism was present, patients had high graft-versus-host to host-versus-graft clonal ratios in allografts.

Data came from immunoSEQ multiplex PCR; TCRdb stores just in-frame clones and leaves some out. The sample shows around 110,000 clones, 90% of them seen only once. This chain links TRBV28 with TRBJ2-7; a possible D gene is TRBD1 (6 bases). The clonotype comes from a human donor who received an intestinal transplant. The sequencing used unstimulated CD4+ T cells sorted from spleen or lymph node cells, collected before intestinal transplant. The CDR3, as DNA: TGTGCCAGCAGTGCACATCGACAGGCTGGCTCCTACGAGCAGTACTTC. The encoded protein is CASSAHRQAGSYEQYF.